This T cell receptor (beta chain) originates from a study of T-cell reconstitution after alpha-beta-depleted transplantation in children. Findings and caveats of the study: Several hundred expanded graft clones reportedly supplied alpha-beta T cells about two months after transplant.

Preparation of the TCRbeta library involved a method that used unique molecular identifiers. TCRdb re-derived calls from the PCR reads in MiXCR, one entry per CDR3 protein. The table shows hundreds of thousands of distinct CDR3 sequences, with less than 15% occurring only once. This clonotype showed up just a few times. Its antigen remains unidentified. J gave up 4 bases and V 4 bases, and 11 bases lay outside the gene matches. The CDR3 is 15 amino acids. Germline CDR1 reads SQVTM; CDR2 reads ANQGSEA. The specimen comprised PBMCs, sampled before TCRalphabeta/CD19-depleted stem cell transplant. The source of this sequence is a girl aged 2-9 years with congenital amegakaryocytic thrombocytopenia, due to receive a stem cell transplant. The chain joins TRBV29-1 to TRBJ2-5, with TRBD1 matching 8 bases. Here the CDR3 reads CSVGFGRGPTETQYF. Here the CDR3 DNA reads TGCAGCGTTGGGTTTGGCAGGGGGCCTACAGAGACCCAGTACTTC.